This entry describes one TCR beta chain. The specificity of this receptor is unknown. Base quality data are lacking; no much larger clone is found one base away. This specimen belongs to a study of cytomegalovirus exposure and HLA in healthy donors (dated by TCRdb to about 2017). In terms of the full investigation: An earlier analysis of approximately 640 of the donors reported 250 to 350 Gb of sequence data and 120 million or so unique TCR beta sequences from about 179 million T cells. Roughly 300 gigabases of sequencing data and some 85 million unique TCR sequences were included in an early release covering several hundred HLA-typed donors. The genetic ancestry cluster associated with self-reported Caucasian donors included approximately 85% of the approximately 400 genotyped donors. The study aimed to test whether cataloging public T cell receptors could reveal signatures of past pathogen exposure. Using immunosequencing, the study profiled T cell repertoires from some 670 subjects and related those repertoires to cytomegalovirus serostatus. Along with the approximately 700-subject first cohort, a separate validation cohort of over a hundred different subjects was used. The study combined high-throughput TCR immunosequencing, statistical association of individual TCRs with disease status, and machine learning to predict cytomegalovirus infection status. A later analysis re-examined previously published TCR beta repertoires from more than 600 donors and added high-resolution HLA genotyping to investigate patterns of TCR occurrence. The later analysis used no new phenotypic data to find candidate immune exposures, relying instead on TCR beta sequences and their occurrence across donors. An earlier analysis of around 580 of the donors used high-throughput TCR beta sequencing to judge whether each TCR beta V gene segment behaved as functional or pseudogenic. Donor age, sex, ethnicity and CMV serostatus were compiled alongside the repertoire data. Genome-wide SNP genotypes for about 65% of the roughly 670 donors were used in a later genetic analysis, which treated that subset as a discovery cohort. All discovery cohort repertoires had been generated on a single sequencing platform. Both class I and class II loci were covered by HLA typing, at four-digit resolution. The number of donors typed differed by locus, with about 629-640 for A, B, C, DRB1 and DQB1, 522 for DQA1, 600 to 610 for DPA1, and some 470 for DPB1. About five DR-DQ haplotypes were treated as single units for association and clustering because of strong linkage in the cohort. On average, roughly 250,000 unique TCR beta nucleotide sequences were sequenced per donor among some 420 genotyped donors of the cohort, with roughly a sixth of those sequences being non-productive.

In total, fewer than 750 healthy bone marrow donors made up the cohort. All cohort members were sampled while nominally healthy, although unrecorded immune exposures were likely present. The donor was CMV seronegative and was included in the group of about 350 seronegative cohort members. Every donor gave a peripheral blood sample, and the peripheral blood mononuclear cells from that sample were used for TCR beta sequencing. The Qiagen DNeasy Blood Extraction Kit was used to extract genomic DNA from the blood cell samples. Broader findings and caveats from the paper: In a later analysis, HLA-associated TCR beta chains were found to be more clonally expanded and to have lower generation probabilities than equally common non-associated chains. Specific HLA alleles were associated with over 15,000 TCR beta sequences at a false discovery rate of 0.05 in a later analysis. According to a later genetic analysis, donors in an Asian-associated ancestry cluster had fewer N-insertions in productive TCRs than the roughly 700-donor mean. Because some donors lacked HLA typing at each locus, the association tests relied only on the typed subset. This cohort had only TCR beta chains sequenced, and the lack of alpha or paired-chain data limited which features could be detected. Broadly in line with IMGT annotations, most TCR beta V segments showed up in productive rearrangements about 87% or about 30% of the time in an earlier analysis of 587 of the donors. Several of the top co-occurrence clusters appeared to be linked to parvovirus B19, influenza, CMV and Epstein-Barr virus, according to a later analysis. A later analysis found that TCR association rates varied across HLA loci, with DRB1 alleles showing the most associated TCRs and HLA-C alleles the fewest. The authors suggested that the approach could potentially be extended to other disease states and immunological phenotypes. A later analysis found that most CMV-associated TCR beta chains appeared HLA-restricted, with HLA associations seemingly driven largely by CMV exposure. The classifier was reported to diagnose cytomegalovirus status with high specificity and sensitivity in both the original and validation cohorts. A few of the identified cytomegalovirus-associated TCR beta chains were confirmed in vitro to be specific for cytomegalovirus antigens. For the cohort, immune exposure information was limited to CMV serostatus. Correlated functional status among segregating V segments might be attributable to linkage disequilibrium, but an unknown experimental factor could not be ruled out. Over 15 rarely observed V segments, including chromosome 9 orphons, were excluded from the earlier analysis of several hundred of the donors because counts were too low. Some IMGT-functional V segments, including TRBV6-2 and TRBV6-3, could not be told apart with the 87-base-pair reads, so those segments were excluded. Strong co-occurrence of HLA alleles, especially DR and DQ, made assigning TCR associations to individual alleles difficult. The presence/absence analyses assumed that sequencing depth was roughly uniform across donors, and that assumption may not be true. A later genetic analysis associated a missense DCLRE1C variant with V-gene and J-gene trimming of TCR beta chains, and an independent cohort replicated the association. A further reported finding was that TCR beta sequences accurately predicted the HLA-A and HLA-B alleles for most subjects in the first cohort. A cluster of highly shared sequence variants was judged likely to be a technical artifact of the sequencing pipeline. The study gave a list of 150 to 200 TCR beta chains associated with cytomegalovirus. Across donors, most TCR sequences were observed very rarely, whereas some public TCRs were present in many individuals.

Reading from cysteine to phenylalanine, the CDR3 counts 12 amino acids. Only the CDR3 DNA stays, 36 bases, in frame from base 1. According to the germline V gene, CDR1 reads WSHSY and CDR2 reads SAAADI. Trimming costs V 3 bases and J 6 bases, and their ends lie 8 bases apart. Library prep was done by the immunoSEQ multiplex PCR assay. A mixture of 60 forward primers for TCR Vbeta segments and 13 reverse primers for TCR Jbeta segments was used in the multiplex PCR. The CDR3 region of rearranged TCR beta genes was amplified from genomic DNA by a multiplex PCR assay. The Illumina HiSeq System was used to sequence the amplified TCR beta libraries as 87-base-pair reads. The study's own analysis went as follows. A later analysis tallied around 80 million unique TCR beta chains across the 700 or so repertoires, and around 10 million of those chains were shared by two or more donors. A nearest-neighbor algorithm error-corrected the raw reads and collapsed the reads into unique sequences, merging closely related sequences to remove PCR and sequencing errors. To assign V, D and J gene segments, CDR3 sequences were aligned to IMGT reference sequences. For a sequence to be retained, a match of at least six nucleotides was required to both a V gene segment and a J gene segment. Rearrangements were called productive when the CDR3 lacked stop codons and stayed in frame with V and J; all others were non-productive. Following IMGT convention, CDR3 was defined as the stretch from the second conserved V-encoded cysteine up to the conserved J-encoded phenylalanine. Sequences without an unambiguous match to a single V gene segment were excluded from the earlier analysis of over 500 of the donors. In an earlier analysis of some 590 of the donors, V segments were called functional above 56.7% productive rearrangements and were called segregating when the between-donor standard deviation exceeded 5%. A statistical classification framework was built for diagnosing cytomegalovirus status from the catalog of TCR beta chain sequences. A later analysis assigned V and J genes by comparing TCR nucleotide sequences with IMGT/GENE-DB human TR gene sequences. Using the TCRdist pipeline, a later analysis assigned CDR3 sequences along with most-parsimonious VDJ recombination scenarios. In a later analysis, every TCR beta chain was defined by the combination of its CDR3 amino acid sequence and its V-gene family, and reads without a unique V-gene family were dropped. As a way to deal with suspected cross-contamination and a sequencing artifact, a later analysis dropped under 600 nucleotide sequences that were highly shared and had low generation probability. In a later analysis, a clonal expansion index was calculated for each public chain from normalized within-repertoire ranks of inferred template counts. In a later analysis, generation probabilities were computed with a VDJ recombination model fitted to out-of-frame rearrangements, and the resulting probabilities were checked against IGoR. Hypergeometric tests were used in a later analysis to score TCR-TCR, TCR-HLA and TCR-CMV co-occurrence, with a repertoire-size bias correction applied to the TCR pairs. To estimate false discovery rates, a later analysis permuted the HLA or CMV assignments 20 times. In a later analysis, co-occurring TCRs were grouped using DBSCAN, and TCRdist sequence similarity was added for clustering within HLA-allele-positive subsets. Co-occurrence clustering excluded repertoires with fewer than 30,000 or more than 120,000 public chains, plus five with anomalous nucleotide sharing. TCRdb's version of the immuneACCESS table is confined to in-frame rearrangements and falls short of the full clone set. An unresolved V gene accounts for under half of the shortfall where checked; the remainder is of unknown origin. Clone size and V and J calls were adopted from that table, with D and trimming inferred from the DNA. This sample has roughly 190,000 clones in its table, and around 81% of those were observed once. Less than 2% of the sample is in the top ten clones.

The receptor was derived from a man younger than 35 in good health and CMV-seronegative. The chain links TRBV10-2 with TRBJ1-1; the D gene is not confidently resolved. The sample was PBMCs. The bases read TGCGCCAGCAGTGAACATACCGCTGAAGCTTTCTTT. This gives the protein CASSEHTAEAFF.